This T cell receptor (beta chain) was sequenced during a study of tumor and adjacent non-tumor tissue in lung cancer. About the study: Aged about 31 to 80 years, patients included roughly eleven men and several women with stage I to III disease.

This clonotype was counted many times. Its antigen is unidentified. TCRbeta libraries were built with three rounds of nested PCR, modified from ARM-PCR. TCRdb re-analysed the multiplex PCR reads in MiXCR, keeping a single row per CDR3 protein. The sample lists about 75,000 distinct CDR3 sequences, around two thirds occurring once. RNA was extracted from bulk tissue without any cell sorting. Distant lung tissue was collected more than 3 cm away from the tumor edge. Study-wide points: Top 100 clones took a larger repertoire share in normal lung. Higher tumor TCR diversity was associated with shorter survival. Compared with tumor, normal lung showed significantly lower TCR diversity.

This receptor was obtained from a woman between 45 and 65 years old with non-small cell lung cancer. The specimen sequenced was distant non-tumor lung tissue.

CDR3 residues: CASSELWSQTEAFF. For the CDR3, the DNA is TGTGCCAGCAGTGAATTGTGGTCCCAGACTGAAGCTTTCTTT. The chain is built from TRBV6-1 and TRBJ1-1; no firm D call. The CDR3 length is 14 residues. CDR1 and CDR2 from the germline V gene are MNHNS and SASEGT. V shed 2 bases and J shed 5 bases, with 12 bases lying between them.